Below are 11 T cell receptor beta chains sequenced from a single sample in a study of cytomegalovirus exposure and HLA in healthy donors. This PCR relied on a set of 60 Vbeta primers and 13 Jbeta primers. Measured with immunoSEQ multiplex PCR; TCRdb has only the in-frame clones, and not every one. Of 150,000 to 200,000 clones listed, about four fifths are singletons. Sequenced input: PBMCs. Every receptor here comes from a woman aged 45-59 years in good health and CMV-seronegative.

The chain links TRBV25-1 to TRBJ1-1; D is unresolved. The CDR3 sequence is 13 residues long. The germline V gene encodes CDR1 MGHDK and CDR2 SYGVNS. The V and J ends lost 6 bases and 4 bases respectively, with 12 bases between them. The CDR3 nucleotides are TGTGCCAGCAGGCTCCCGGCGGGCACTGAAGCTTTCTTT. This encodes CASRLPAGTEAFF.

Only a few counts were recorded for this clone. In nucleotides, the CDR3 is TGTGCCAGCAGAGGGGGCGAATACGAGCAGTACTTC. Protein: CASRGGEYEQYF. V and J are TRBV28 and TRBJ2-7, with 7 nucleotides matching TRBD1. CDR1 is MDHEN and CDR2 is SYDVKM in the germline V gene. The CDR3 length is 12 residues. Trimming removed 6 bases from V and 4 bases from J; junction bases left unmatched: 3.

This clone was seen just once. This chain joins TRBV10-2 and TRBJ2-7; possibly TRBD1 for D (6 bases). V lost 9 bases and J lost 1, with 10 bases in between. CDR3 size: 12 residues. Germline V gene lookup returns CDR1 WSHSY and CDR2 SAAADI. CDR3 protein: CASEQGSYEQYF. The CDR3 DNA follows: TGCGCCAGTGAGCAGGGGTCCTACGAGCAGTACTTC.

This clone was detected only once. The rearrangement uses TRBV5-1 and TRBJ2-5; no reliable D call. Deletions cut 3 bases from V and 4 bases from J, with 13 bases between. This CDR3 spans 14 amino acids. Per the germline V gene, CDR1 is SGHRS and CDR2 is YFSETQ. The CDR3 spells CASSSPSAGETQYF. As DNA, the CDR3 is TGCGCCAGCAGCTCCCCTTCGGCAGGAGAGACCCAGTACTTC.

V is TRBV11-1 and J is TRBJ2-6; 10 positions match TRBD1. This CDR3 is built from 16 residues. The V segment lost 11 bases and the J segment 4 bases; nucleotides outside the gene matches: 11. Germline loops: CDR1 SGHAT, CDR2 FQDESV (reference sequence). CDR3 nucleotides: TGTGCCTGCTCCCGGGACAGGGGAACCGGGGCCAACGTCCTGACTTTC. This encodes CACSRDRGTGANVLTF.

V gene TRBV2 combines with J gene TRBJ1-2, with 7 bases identical to TRBD1. This CDR3 comprises 15 residues. Germline V gene data show CDR1 as SNHLY and CDR2 as FYNNEI. The V segment lost 6 bases and the J segment 3 bases; nucleotides outside the gene matches: 10. CDR3 sequence: CASSAGTVIYYGYTF. The CDR3 DNA reads TGTGCCAGCAGCGCAGGGACAGTTATTTACTATGGCTACACCTTC.

The chain is built from TRBV28 and TRBJ1-2, with D possibly being TRBD1 (6 bases). V lost 5 bases and J lost 4, with 14 bases in between. Looked up from germline, CDR1 is MDHEN and CDR2 is SYDVKM. CDR3 length: 14 amino acids. CDR3 DNA: TGTGCCAGCAGTCCTCTGGACAGTTTCTATGGCTACACCTTC. Translated: CASSPLDSFYGYTF.

The V and J genes are TRBV5-4 and TRBJ2-1, with D perhaps TRBD2 (6 bases). V was trimmed by 6 bases and J by 5 bases, leaving 21 bases between them. Germline V gives CDR1 SGHNT, CDR2 YYREEE (reference sequence). This CDR3 spans 16 amino acids. CDR3 sequence (DNA): TGTGCCAGCACAAGAGGGCTTAGCGGACCCCACAATGAGCAGTTCTTC. The encoded protein is CASTRGLSGPHNEQFF.

To note about this clone: Sequence at one end of the junction differs from germline and may be a read error. The CDR3 DNA is TGTGCCAGCAGTGAATGGGGGGAGCAGTTATGCCTCTTC. Translation: CASSEWGEQLCLF. This chain joins TRBV25-1 and TRBJ2-7; weak D call: TRBD2 (6 bases). Germline V gene data show CDR1 as MGHDK and CDR2 as SYGVNS. The CDR3 consists of 13 residues.

The chain couples TRBV4-3 to TRBJ2-3, with 9 bases lining up with TRBD2. This CDR3 has 17 residues. The germline CDR1 and CDR2 sequences are LGHNA and YSLEER. After removal of 0 bases from V and 1 base from J, the junction contained 5 bases not matched to a gene. The CDR3 reads CASSQEHRLAGTDTQYF. The CDR3 DNA follows: TGCGCCAGCAGCCAAGAACATAGACTAGCGGGCACAGATACGCAGTATTTT.

The rearrangement links TRBV5-4 to TRBJ2-1, with D hard to call. Trimming took 0 bases from V and 8 from J, leaving 9 bases between them. Germline V CDR1 and CDR2: SGHNT, YYREEE (reference sequence). The CDR3 has 13 residues. The CDR3 protein is CASSLGPADEQFF. The CDR3 DNA is TGTGCCAGCAGCTTGGGGCCCGCAGATGAGCAGTTCTTC.